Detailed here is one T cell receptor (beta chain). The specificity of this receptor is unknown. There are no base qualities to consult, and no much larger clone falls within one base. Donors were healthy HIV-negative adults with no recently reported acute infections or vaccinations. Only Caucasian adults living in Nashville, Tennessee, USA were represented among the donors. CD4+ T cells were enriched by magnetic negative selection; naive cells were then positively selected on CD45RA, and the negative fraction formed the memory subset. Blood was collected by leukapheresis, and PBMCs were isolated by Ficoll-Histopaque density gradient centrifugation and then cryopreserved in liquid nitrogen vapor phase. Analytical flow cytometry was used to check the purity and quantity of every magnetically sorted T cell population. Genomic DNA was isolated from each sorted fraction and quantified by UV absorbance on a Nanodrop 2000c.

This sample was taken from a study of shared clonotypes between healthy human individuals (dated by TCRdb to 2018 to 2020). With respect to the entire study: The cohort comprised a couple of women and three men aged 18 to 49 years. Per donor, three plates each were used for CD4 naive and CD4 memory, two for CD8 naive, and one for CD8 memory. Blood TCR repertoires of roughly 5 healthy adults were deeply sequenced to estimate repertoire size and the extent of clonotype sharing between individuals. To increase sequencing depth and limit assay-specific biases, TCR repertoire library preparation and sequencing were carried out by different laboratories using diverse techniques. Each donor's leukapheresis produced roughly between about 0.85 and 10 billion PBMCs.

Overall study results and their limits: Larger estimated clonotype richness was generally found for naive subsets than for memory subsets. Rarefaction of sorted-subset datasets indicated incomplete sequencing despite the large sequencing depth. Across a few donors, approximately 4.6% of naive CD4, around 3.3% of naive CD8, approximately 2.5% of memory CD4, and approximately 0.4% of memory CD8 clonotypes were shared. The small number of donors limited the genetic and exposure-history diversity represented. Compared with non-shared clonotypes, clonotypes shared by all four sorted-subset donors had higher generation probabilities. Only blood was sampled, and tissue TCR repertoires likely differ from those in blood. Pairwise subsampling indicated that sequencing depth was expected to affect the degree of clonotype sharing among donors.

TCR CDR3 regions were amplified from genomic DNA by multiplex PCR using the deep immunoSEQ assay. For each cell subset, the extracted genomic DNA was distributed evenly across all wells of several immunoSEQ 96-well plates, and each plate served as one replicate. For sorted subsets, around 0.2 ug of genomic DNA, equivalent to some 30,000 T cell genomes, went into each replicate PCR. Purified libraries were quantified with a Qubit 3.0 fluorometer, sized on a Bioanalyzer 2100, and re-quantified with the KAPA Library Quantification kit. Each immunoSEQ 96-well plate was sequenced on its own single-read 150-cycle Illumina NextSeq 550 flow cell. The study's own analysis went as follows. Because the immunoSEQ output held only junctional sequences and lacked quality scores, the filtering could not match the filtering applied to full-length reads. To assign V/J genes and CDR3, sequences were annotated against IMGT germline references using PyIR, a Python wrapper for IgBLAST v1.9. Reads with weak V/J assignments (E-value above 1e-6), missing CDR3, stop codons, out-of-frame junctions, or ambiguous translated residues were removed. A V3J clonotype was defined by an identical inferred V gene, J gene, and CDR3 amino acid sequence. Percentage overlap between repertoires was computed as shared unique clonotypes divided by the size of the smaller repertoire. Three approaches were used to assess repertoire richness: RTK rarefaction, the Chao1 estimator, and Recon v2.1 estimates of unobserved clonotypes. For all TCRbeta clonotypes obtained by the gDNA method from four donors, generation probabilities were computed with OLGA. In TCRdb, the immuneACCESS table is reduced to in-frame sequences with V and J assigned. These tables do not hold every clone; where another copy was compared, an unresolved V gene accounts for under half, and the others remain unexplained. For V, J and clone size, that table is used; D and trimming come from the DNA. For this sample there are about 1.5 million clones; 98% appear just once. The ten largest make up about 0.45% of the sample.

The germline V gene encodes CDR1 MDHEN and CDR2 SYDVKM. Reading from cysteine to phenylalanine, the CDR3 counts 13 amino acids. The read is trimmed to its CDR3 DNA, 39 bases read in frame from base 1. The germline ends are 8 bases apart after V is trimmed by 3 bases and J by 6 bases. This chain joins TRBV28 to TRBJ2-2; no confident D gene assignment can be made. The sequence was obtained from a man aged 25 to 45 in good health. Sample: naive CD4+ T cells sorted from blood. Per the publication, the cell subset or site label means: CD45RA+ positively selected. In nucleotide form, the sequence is TGTGCCAGCAGTTTGAACCGAGCCGGGGAGCTGTTTTTT. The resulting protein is CASSLNRAGELFF.